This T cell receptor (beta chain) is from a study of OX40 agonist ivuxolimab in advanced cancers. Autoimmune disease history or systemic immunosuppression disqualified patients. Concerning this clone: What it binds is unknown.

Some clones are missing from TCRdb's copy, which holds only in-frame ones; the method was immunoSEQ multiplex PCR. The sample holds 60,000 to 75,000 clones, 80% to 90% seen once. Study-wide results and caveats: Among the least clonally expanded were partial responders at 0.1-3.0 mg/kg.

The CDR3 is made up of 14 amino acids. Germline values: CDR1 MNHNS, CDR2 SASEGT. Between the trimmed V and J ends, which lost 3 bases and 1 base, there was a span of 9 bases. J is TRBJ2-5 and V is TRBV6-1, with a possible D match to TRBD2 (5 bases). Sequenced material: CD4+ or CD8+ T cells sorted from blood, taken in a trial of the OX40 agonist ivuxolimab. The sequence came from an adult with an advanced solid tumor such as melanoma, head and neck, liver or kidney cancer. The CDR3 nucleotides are TGTGCCAGCAGTGATGGTAGCGCCCAAGAGACCCAGTACTTC. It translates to CASSDGSAQETQYF.